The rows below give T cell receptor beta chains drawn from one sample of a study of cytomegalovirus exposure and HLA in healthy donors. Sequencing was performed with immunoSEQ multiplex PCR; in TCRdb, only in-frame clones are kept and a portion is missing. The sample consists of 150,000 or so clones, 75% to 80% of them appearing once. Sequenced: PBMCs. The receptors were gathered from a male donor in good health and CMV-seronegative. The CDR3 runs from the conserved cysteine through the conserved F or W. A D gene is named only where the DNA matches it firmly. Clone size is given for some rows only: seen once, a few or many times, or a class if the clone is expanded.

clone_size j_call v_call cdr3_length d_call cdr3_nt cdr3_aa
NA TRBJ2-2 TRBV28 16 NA TGTGCCAGCAGTTTATCTGAGACTGGGAACACCGGGGAGCTGTTTTTT CASSLSETGNTGELFF
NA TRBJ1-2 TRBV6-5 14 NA TGTGCCAGCAGTGATCTGGGCCTAAACTATGGCTACACCTTC CASSDLGLNYGYTF
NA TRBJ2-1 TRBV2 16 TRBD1 TGTGCCAGCAGTGGCCCCCGGGACAGGGGAGACAATGAGCAGTTCTTC CASSGPRDRGDNEQFF
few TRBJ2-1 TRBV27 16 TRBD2 TGTGCCAGCAGTCAGAGCGTAGCGGGGGTAAACAATGAGCAGTTCTTC CASSQSVAGVNNEQFF
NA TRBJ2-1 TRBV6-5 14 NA TGTGCCAGCAGTTACTCGGCGGGGTACAATGAGCAGTTCTTC CASSYSAGYNEQFF
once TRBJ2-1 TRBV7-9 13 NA TGTGCCAGCAGCTTAGACACCCTCAATGAGCAGTTCTTC CASSLDTLNEQFF
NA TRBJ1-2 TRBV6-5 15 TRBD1 TGTGCCAGCAGTCTACCGCCGGGACAGGGGAATGGCTACACCTTC CASSLPPGQGNGYTF
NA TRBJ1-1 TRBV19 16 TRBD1 TGTGCCAGTAGTATAGAAGGGTTGAGACAGGGAGGTGAAGCTTTCTTT CASSIEGLRQGGEAFF
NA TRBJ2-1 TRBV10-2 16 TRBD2 TGCGCCAGCAGAGGGATTAGCGGGAGTTTTTACAATGAGCAGTTCTTC CASRGISGSFYNEQFF
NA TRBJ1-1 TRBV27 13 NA TGTGCCAGCAAACCCCAGCGAGACACTGAAGCTTTCTTT CASKPQRDTEAFF
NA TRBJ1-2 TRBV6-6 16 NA TGTGCCAGCAGTTACGATATCGACGGGGGGTCCTATGGCTACACCTTC CASSYDIDGGSYGYTF
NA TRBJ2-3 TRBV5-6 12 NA TGTGCCAGCAGCCTTATGTTGGATACGCAGTATTTT CASSLMLDTQYF
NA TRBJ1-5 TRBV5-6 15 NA TGTGCCAGCAGCTTGTATGACAACAGCAATCAGCCCCAGCATTTT CASSLYDNSNQPQHF
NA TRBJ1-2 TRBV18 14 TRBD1 TGTGCCAGCTCACCGGGACAGGGGGGGTATGGCTACACCTTC CASSPGQGGYGYTF
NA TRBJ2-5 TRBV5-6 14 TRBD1 TGTGCCAGCAGCTACGGGACAGTCCAAGAGACCCAGTACTTC CASSYGTVQETQYF
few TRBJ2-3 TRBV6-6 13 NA TGTGCCAGCAGTTCGGCGGAACCAGATACGCAGTATTTT CASSSAEPDTQYF
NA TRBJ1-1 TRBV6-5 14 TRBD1 TGTGCCAGCAGTTACCACGACAGGGACACTGAAGCTTTCTTT CASSYHDRDTEAFF
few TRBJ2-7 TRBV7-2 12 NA TGTGCCAGCAGCTTATCGGTTGACGAGCAGTACTTC CASSLSVDEQYF
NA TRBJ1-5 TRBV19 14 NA TGTGCCTCGAGACCCGGACACAAGCAATCAGCCCAGCATTTT CASRPGHKQSAQHF
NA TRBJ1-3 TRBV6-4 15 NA TGTGCCAACCATTCGCACCATAGCTCTGGAAACACCATATATTTT CANHSHHSSGNTIYF
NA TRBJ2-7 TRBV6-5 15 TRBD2 TGTGCCAGCAGTTCATCCCCTAGCGGACCCTACGAGCAGTACTTC CASSSSPSGPYEQYF
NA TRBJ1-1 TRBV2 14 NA TGTGCCAGCAGTGGACAGCCAATGAACACTGAAGCTTTCTTT CASSGQPMNTEAFF
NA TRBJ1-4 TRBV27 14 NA TGTGCCAGCAGTTTCCCAGGGGCGAACGAAAAACTGTTTTTT CASSFPGANEKLFF
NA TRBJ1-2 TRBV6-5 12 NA TGTGCCAGCAGTTACTCGGGAGGGGGCTACACCTTC CASSYSGGGYTF
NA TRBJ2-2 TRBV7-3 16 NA TGTGCCAGCAGCCCACGGTCGGGGTGGAGGACCGGGGAGCTGTTTTTT CASSPRSGWRTGELFF
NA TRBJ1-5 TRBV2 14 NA TGTGCCAGCAGTGAAGCAGGGGTATGGGAGCCCCAGCATTTT CASSEAGVWEPQHF
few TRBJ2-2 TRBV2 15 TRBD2 TGTGCCAGCACCTCGCGGGGGGGGGATTCCGGGGAGCTGTTTTTT CASTSRGGDSGELFF
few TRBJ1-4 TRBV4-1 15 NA TGCGCCAGCAGCCAAGAAACAGGGCGGAATGAAAAACTGTTTTTT CASSQETGRNEKLFF
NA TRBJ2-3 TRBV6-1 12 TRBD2 TGTGCCAGCAGGGCCAGCGGGGGGGCTCGGTATTTT CASRASGGARYF
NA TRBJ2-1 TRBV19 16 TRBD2 TGTGCCAGTAGTATAGGGGCGGGGGGGCCGGCGAATGAGCAGTTCTTC CASSIGAGGPANEQFF
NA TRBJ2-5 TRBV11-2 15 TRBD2 TGTGCCAGCAGAGCGCCCGGCGGGGGGCAAGAGACCCAGTACTTC CASRAPGGGQETQYF
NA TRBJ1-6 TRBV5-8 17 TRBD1 TGTGCCAGCAGGGGCAGGGGGCGAGGTTCCTATAATTCACCCCTCCACTTT CASRGRGRGSYNSPLHF
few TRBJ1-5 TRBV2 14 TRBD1 TGTGCCAGCAGCCGGACAGGGGCAGGCCAGCCCCAGCATTTT CASSRTGAGQPQHF
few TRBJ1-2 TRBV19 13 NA TGTGCCAGTAGTTTCACAACTAACTATGGCTACACCTTC CASSFTTNYGYTF
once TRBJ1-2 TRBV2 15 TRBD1 TGTGCCAGCAGTGAACGGGACAGGCCTATAGATGGCTACACCTTC CASSERDRPIDGYTF
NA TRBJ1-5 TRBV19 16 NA TGTGCCAGTAGTATAGGGATCAGGGAGGCCAATCAGCCCCAGCATTTT CASSIGIREANQPQHF
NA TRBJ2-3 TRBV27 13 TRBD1 TGTGCCAGCAGATACAGGGGACAGTTCCCGCAGTATTTT CASRYRGQFPQYF
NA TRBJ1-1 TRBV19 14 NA TGTGCCAGTAGTATCTTTCGGGGGAATTCTGAAGCTTTCTTT CASSIFRGNSEAFF
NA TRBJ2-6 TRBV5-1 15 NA TGCGCCAGCAGCTTGAACAGGGCTGGGGCCAACGTCCTGACTTTC CASSLNRAGANVLTF
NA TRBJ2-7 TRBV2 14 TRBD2 TGTGCCGGGACCGGGACTAGCGGTACCTACGAGCAGTACTTC CAGTGTSGTYEQYF
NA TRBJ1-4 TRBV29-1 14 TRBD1 TGCAGCGTTGGGACAGGGGCAACTAATGAAAAACTGTTTTTT CSVGTGATNEKLFF
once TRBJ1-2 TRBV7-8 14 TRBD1 TGTGCCGTAGAGGACAGGGGAGTTAACTATGGCTACACCTTC CAVEDRGVNYGYTF
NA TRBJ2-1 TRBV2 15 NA TGTGCCAGCAGTGAAACACAAAATCTCCGGTCGCGGCCGTTCTTC CASSETQNLRSRPFF
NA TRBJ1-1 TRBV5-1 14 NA TGCGCCAGCAGCTTGAACTCGGGGAATACTGAAGCTTTCTTT CASSLNSGNTEAFF
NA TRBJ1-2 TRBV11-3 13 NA TGTGCCAGCAGCTTAAGGGGAGGCGATGGCTACACCTTC CASSLRGGDGYTF
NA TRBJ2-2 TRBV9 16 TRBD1 TGTGCCAGCAGCTCCCGACAGGGGAAGAACACCGGGGAGCTGTTTTTT CASSSRQGKNTGELFF
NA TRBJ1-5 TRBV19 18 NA TGTGCCAGTACTCCGGTCGTCCGAAGTCTTTATAGCAATCAGCCCCAGCATTTT CASTPVVRSLYSNQPQHF
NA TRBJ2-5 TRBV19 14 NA TGTGCCAGTAGAAGCGCAGGGCAGGGAGAGACCCAGTACTTC CASRSAGQGETQYF
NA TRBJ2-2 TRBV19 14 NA TGTGCCAGTAGATCGGGTTCCGGCACCGGGGAGCTGTTTTTT CASRSGSGTGELFF
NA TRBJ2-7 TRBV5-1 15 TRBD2 TGCGCCAGCAGCCAGACTAGCGGGGGACTGCGGGAGCAGTACTTC CASSQTSGGLREQYF
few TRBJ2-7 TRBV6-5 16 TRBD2 TGTGCCAGCAGTTACACACTAGCGCCGGGACCCTACGAGCAGTACTTC CASSYTLAPGPYEQYF
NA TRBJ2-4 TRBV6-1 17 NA TGTGCCAGCAGTGAATCAGACAGCCTATTAGCCAAAAACATTCAGTACTTC CASSESDSLLAKNIQYF
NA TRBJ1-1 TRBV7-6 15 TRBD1 TGTGCCAGCAGCCCCCAGCCAGGGGGCAACACTGAAGCTTTCTTT CASSPQPGGNTEAFF
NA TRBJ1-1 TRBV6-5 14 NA TGTGCCAGCAGTTACAACAGGGTGAACACTGAAGCTTTCTTT CASSYNRVNTEAFF
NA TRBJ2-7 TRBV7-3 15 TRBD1 TGTGCCAGCAGCATTGGACAGGGCCTGGAGAACGAGCAGTACTTC CASSIGQGLENEQYF
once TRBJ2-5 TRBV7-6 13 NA TGTGCCAGCAGCTTACGGGAAGGAGAGACCCAGTACTTC CASSLREGETQYF
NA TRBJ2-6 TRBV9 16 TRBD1 TGTGCCAGCAGCTCGAGACAGGGAACTGGGGCCAACGTCCTGACTTTC CASSSRQGTGANVLTF